Presented here are 3 T cell receptor beta chains from one specimen sequenced in a study of blood T cell repertoires in COVID-19. TCRdb's copy holds only in-frame clones and misses some; the assay was immunoSEQ multiplex PCR. This table has roughly 40,000 clones, roughly 80% appearing once. The sample comprised peripheral blood. The receptors shown here come from a human donor with acute or convalescent COVID-19. The donor label of this sample is uncertain.

The chain recombines TRBV4-1 with TRBJ2-7, with 12 bases lining up with TRBD2. From germline, CDR1 is MGHRA and CDR2 YSYEKL. The CDR3 covers 16 residues. V shed 0 bases and J 3 bases; nucleotides not matched to a gene: 3. DNA of the CDR3: TGCGCCAGCAGCCAAGAGGGGACTAGCGGGTACTACGAGCAGTACTTC. It encodes CASSQEGTSGYYEQYF.

This chain connects TRBV28 to TRBJ1-6; D remains ambiguous. Trimming pared 2 bases from V and 4 bases from J, leaving 6 bases between. The germline V gene has CDR1 MDHEN and CDR2 SYDVKM. The CDR3 length is 14 residues. This chain's CDR3 is CASSLMLYNSPLHF. DNA for the CDR3: TGTGCCAGCAGTTTAATGCTATATAATTCACCCCTCCACTTT.

V and J are TRBV5-1 and TRBJ2-5; no firm D call. Germline V CDR1 and CDR2: SGHRS, YFSETQ. CDR3 length: 13 residues. Trimming shortened V by 0 bases and J by 2 bases, and 5 bases separated the two germline ends. The CDR3 is CASSLGQQETQYF. For the CDR3, the DNA is TGCGCCAGCAGCTTGGGGCAGCAAGAGACCCAGTACTTC.